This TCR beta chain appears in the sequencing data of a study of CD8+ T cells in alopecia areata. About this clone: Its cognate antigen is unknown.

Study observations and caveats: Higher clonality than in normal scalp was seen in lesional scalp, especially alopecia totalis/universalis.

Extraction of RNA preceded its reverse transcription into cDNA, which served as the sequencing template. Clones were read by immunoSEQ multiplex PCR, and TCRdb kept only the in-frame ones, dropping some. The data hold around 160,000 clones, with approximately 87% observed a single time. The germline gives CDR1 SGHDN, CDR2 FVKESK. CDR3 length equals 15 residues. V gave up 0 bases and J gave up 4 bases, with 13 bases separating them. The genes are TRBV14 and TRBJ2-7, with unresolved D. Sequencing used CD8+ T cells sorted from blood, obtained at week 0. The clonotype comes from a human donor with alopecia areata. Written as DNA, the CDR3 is TGTGCCAGCAGCCAAGATCTCCCGGGCCCATACGAGCAGTACTTC. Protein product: CASSQDLPGPYEQYF.